Listed below are T cell receptor beta chains from one sample, sequenced in a study of Ad26.COV2.S vaccination and SARS-CoV-2 variants. The data were produced by immunoSEQ multiplex PCR, yet TCRdb's version contains in-frame clones alone and is incomplete. Of about 350,000 clones in the sample, around nine tenths were seen once. The material was peripheral blood, obtained in a trial of Ad26.COV2.S vaccine versus placebo. The receptor source for this set is a person aged 18-60 years who received the Ad26.COV2.S COVID-19 vaccine or a placebo. Both conserved end residues are part of each CDR3. The order of the fields is J gene, D gene, V gene, clone size, CDR3 protein, CDR3 DNA. The D gene is left open where the match is weak. Where a row states a size, it is once, few, many or the class of an expanded clone; other rows omit it.

TRBJ2-3 | NA | TRBV24-1 | NA | CATSDFGRGSLTDTQYF | TGTGCCACCAGTGATTTCGGAAGAGGGAGCTTGACAGATACGCAGTATTTT
TRBJ2-3 | TRBD1 | TRBV5-6 | once | CASSRRQGKDTQYF | TGTGCCAGCAGCAGAAGACAGGGGAAAGATACGCAGTATTTT
TRBJ2-1 | NA | TRBV10-1 | once | CASSALGGGRSYNEQFF | TGCGCCAGCAGTGCTCTAGGGGGGGGCCGCTCCTACAATGAGCAGTTCTTC
TRBJ2-7 | TRBD1 | TRBV2 | NA | CASKDRVLSEQYF | TGTGCCAGCAAGGACAGGGTGCTTTCCGAGCAGTACTTC
TRBJ1-1 | NA | TRBV10-1 | once | CASAGPSRSTEAFF | TGCGCCAGCGCGGGGCCTAGTCGTAGCACTGAAGCTTTCTTT
TRBJ1-1 | TRBD1 | TRBV11-3 | NA | CASGRGRSTEAFF | TGTGCCAGCGGCAGGGGGCGAAGCACTGAAGCTTTCTTT
TRBJ2-5 | TRBD2 | TRBV7-2 | NA | CASSWGLAGGGETQYF | TGTGCCAGCAGCTGGGGACTAGCGGGAGGTGGAGAGACCCAGTACTTC
TRBJ1-2 | TRBD1 | TRBV4-3 | NA | CASSQEMGQGIYGYTF | TGCGCCAGCAGCCAAGAAATGGGACAGGGGATCTATGGCTACACCTTC
TRBJ1-1 | NA | TRBV18 | NA | CASSPPTGTMNTEAFF | TGTGCCAGCTCACCACCCACAGGAACCATGAACACTGAAGCTTTCTTT
TRBJ2-7 | NA | TRBV7-9 | NA | CASSLGQPPYEQYF | TGTGCCAGCAGCCTCGGACAGCCCCCCTACGAGCAGTACTTC
TRBJ2-2 | NA | TRBV19 | NA | CASSQGRTGELFF | TGTGCCAGTAGTCAAGGCCGCACCGGGGAGCTGTTTTTT
TRBJ1-2 | NA | TRBV5-4 | NA | CASSSRGGDASYTF | TGTGCCAGCAGCTCCCGGGGAGGAGATGCGAGCTACACCTTC
TRBJ2-1 | NA | TRBV9 | many | CASSVLLGTGRVDEQFF | TGTGCCAGCAGCGTCCTCCTTGGTACAGGGAGGGTAGATGAGCAGTTCTTC
TRBJ1-6 | TRBD1 | TRBV4-3 | NA | CASSHDRGLEGSPLHF | TGCGCCAGCAGCCACGACAGGGGGCTGGAGGGTTCACCCCTCCACTTT
TRBJ2-7 | TRBD1 | TRBV5-1 | NA | CASRLGQGSYEQYF | TGCGCCAGCAGACTTGGACAGGGGAGCTACGAGCAGTACTTC
TRBJ1-4 | TRBD1 | TRBV19 | NA | CASRGQALEKLFF | TGTGCCAGTCGTGGACAGGCGTTAGAAAAACTGTTTTTT
TRBJ1-1 | NA | TRBV7-2 | NA | CASSFTTGATEAFF | TGTGCCAGCAGCTTTACGACAGGTGCGACTGAAGCTTTCTTT
TRBJ2-3 | TRBD2 | TRBV19 | NA | CASSKTSGSTDTQYF | TGTGCCAGTAGCAAGACTAGCGGAAGCACAGATACGCAGTATTTT
TRBJ1-5 | NA | TRBV2 | NA | CASSEHPQPQHF | TGTGCCAGCAGCGAACATCCTCAGCCCCAGCATTTT
TRBJ2-5 | NA | TRBV5-1 | once | CASSLALGGQETQYF | TGCGCCAGCAGCTTGGCTTTGGGAGGCCAAGAGACCCAGTACTTC
TRBJ2-7 | NA | TRBV19 | NA | CASSIGGKFYEQYF | TGTGCCAGTAGTATTGGGGGGAAATTCTACGAGCAGTACTTC
TRBJ2-1 | NA | TRBV7-8 | NA | CASSLKGNEQFF | TGTGCCAGCAGCTTAAAGGGTAATGAGCAGTTCTTC
TRBJ2-7 | TRBD1 | TRBV27 | NA | CASSVGGQGTYEQYF | TGTGCCAGCAGCGTAGGGGGACAGGGGACCTACGAGCAGTACTTC
TRBJ1-3 | NA | TRBV7-2 | NA | CASSSEALGMGYTIYF | TGTGCCAGCAGCTCCGAGGCTTTGGGGATGGGATACACCATATATTTT
TRBJ1-1 | NA | TRBV5-4 | NA | CASTSQGNTEAFF | TGTGCCAGCACGTCGCAGGGAAACACTGAAGCTTTCTTT
TRBJ2-7 | NA | TRBV7-9 | few | CASSLDGGAAYEQYF | TGTGCCAGCAGCTTAGACGGGGGCGCAGCCTACGAGCAGTACTTC
TRBJ2-3 | NA | TRBV6-5 | NA | CASSYSPTDTQYF | TGTGCCAGCAGTTACTCCCCCACAGATACGCAGTATTTT
TRBJ2-7 | NA | TRBV5-5 | NA | CASSQVFTGSEQYF | TGTGCCAGCAGCCAAGTTTTTACAGGGTCCGAGCAGTACTTC
TRBJ1-1 | NA | TRBV6-2/TRBV6-3 | NA | CASSYVGFPDTEAFF | TGTGCCAGCAGTTACGTCGGTTTCCCGGACACTGAAGCTTTCTTT
TRBJ2-2 | NA | TRBV5-6 | NA | CASSLRVNTGELFF | TGTGCCAGCAGCCTCAGGGTGAACACCGGGGAGCTGTTTTTT
TRBJ2-3 | NA | TRBV19 | NA | CASSRTSLDTQYF | TGTGCCAGTAGTAGAACGTCCTTGGATACGCAGTATTTT
TRBJ2-1 | NA | TRBV9 | NA | CASSVDGLNEQFF | TGTGCCAGCAGCGTAGACGGGCTGAATGAGCAGTTCTTC
TRBJ2-7 | NA | TRBV2 | many | CASSEAGNYEQYF | TGTGCCAGCAGTGAAGCCGGGAACTACGAGCAGTACTTC
TRBJ2-5 | TRBD1 | TRBV6-5 | NA | CASSYTPGQQETQYF | TGTGCCAGCAGTTACACCCCGGGACAGCAAGAGACCCAGTACTTC
TRBJ2-6 | NA | TRBV14 | NA | CASSQDVLSGANVLTF | TGTGCCAGCAGCCAAGATGTTCTCTCTGGGGCCAACGTCCTGACTTTC
TRBJ1-1 | NA | TRBV5-1 | NA | CASSPDSMNTEAFF | TGCGCCAGCAGCCCAGACAGCATGAACACTGAAGCTTTCTTT
TRBJ2-2 | NA | TRBV24-1 | NA | CATSGRQGAGAGTGELFF | TGTGCCACCAGTGGCCGTCAGGGGGCGGGAGCGGGCACCGGGGAGCTGTTTTTT
TRBJ1-1 | NA | TRBV7-8 | NA | CASSLTWDFRVTEAFF | TGTGCCAGCAGCTTAACCTGGGACTTTAGAGTCACTGAAGCTTTCTTT
TRBJ2-5 | NA | TRBV2 | NA | CASSERGWDQETQYF | TGTGCCAGCAGTGAGAGGGGGTGGGACCAAGAGACCCAGTACTTC
TRBJ2-7 | NA | TRBV7-9 | NA | CASSLSGGYEQYF | TGTGCCAGCAGCCTATCCGGGGGCTACGAGCAGTACTTC
TRBJ2-3 | NA | TRBV7-8 | NA | CASSWYLSGQSTDTQYF | TGTGCCAGCAGCTGGTACTTGTCGGGACAAAGCACAGATACGCAGTATTTT
TRBJ2-1 | TRBD2 | TRBV28 | NA | CASRSSTSGSYNEQFF | TGTGCCAGCAGGTCCTCCACTAGCGGGAGTTACAATGAGCAGTTCTTC
TRBJ2-1 | NA | TRBV24-1 | NA | CATSDGQHNEQFF | TGTGCCACCAGCGACGGACAGCACAATGAGCAGTTCTTC
TRBJ2-6 | TRBD1 | TRBV7-2 | once | CASSLTGAGANVLTF | TGTGCCAGCAGCCTCACAGGGGCTGGGGCCAACGTCCTGACTTTC